This T cell receptor (beta chain) was identified in a study of blood T cells in healthy people across ages. Study results and caveats: Researchers said unsorted PBMCs prevented a conclusive naive versus antigen-experienced comparison.

Primed by a sample-barcoded 5' primer and a J-beta primer mix, a second PCR proceeded for about 7 to 11 cycles. TCRdb used MiXCR to reprocess the 5' RACE reads, holding one entry per CDR3 protein. The sample shows 550,000 to 800,000 distinct CDR3 sequences, roughly 21% of them seen only once. Donors were systemically healthy Caucasian individuals from Russia aged about 6 to 95 years. Investigators took around 11 milliliters of peripheral blood from every donor. The germline gives CDR1 MDHEN, CDR2 SYDVKM. The CDR3 totals 16 residues. Trimming removed 3 bases at V and 6 bases at J, with 18 bases between. In regard to this clonotype: Its cognate antigen is unknown.

This clonotype was sampled from a man between 65 and 79 years old in good health. This sequence joins TRBV28 and TRBJ1-5, with D possibly TRBD1 on 6 matching bases. Specimen: blood. CDR3: CASSFLGRGGIQPQHF. The CDR3 nucleotides read TGTGCCAGCAGTTTTTTAGGCAGGGGAGGGATTCAGCCCCAGCATTTT.